This T cell receptor (beta chain) was profiled in a study of glioma-infiltrating T cells. The iRepertoire nested amplicon-rescue multiplex PCR amplified TCR alpha and beta CDR3s from RNA. TCRdb redid the calling of the multiplex PCR reads with MiXCR, one entry per CDR3 protein. Counted here are 100,000 to 150,000 distinct CDR3 sequences, roughly 25% occurring once; the ten biggest clones make up roughly 15%. Per the germline V gene, CDR1 is KGHSH and CDR2 is LQKENI. V was clipped by 2 bases and J by 0 bases, with 11 bases between them. CDR3 length: 17 residues. This clonotype has ten or more counts. The chain is built from TRBV18 and TRBJ1-6; D call uncertain. This receptor was identified in a human donor with low-grade glioma or glioblastoma, undergoing nonglioma brain surgery, or in good health (not recorded which). The sequencing sample was made of glioma tissue, nonneoplastic brain tissue, or PBMCs (not recorded which). CDR3 DNA: TGTGCCAGCTCACCAAGCAGCATGAGCTCCTATAATTCACCCCTCCACTTT. It translates to CASSPSSMSSYNSPLHF. The full variable domain, in which reference TRBV18 and TRBJ1-6 provide the parts outside the CDR3, is NAGVMQNPRHLVRRRGQEARLRCSPMKGHSHVYWYRQLPEEGLKFMVYLQKENIIDESGMPKERFSAEFPKEGPSILRIQQVVRGDSAAYFCASSPSSMSSYNSPLHFGNGTRLTVT.